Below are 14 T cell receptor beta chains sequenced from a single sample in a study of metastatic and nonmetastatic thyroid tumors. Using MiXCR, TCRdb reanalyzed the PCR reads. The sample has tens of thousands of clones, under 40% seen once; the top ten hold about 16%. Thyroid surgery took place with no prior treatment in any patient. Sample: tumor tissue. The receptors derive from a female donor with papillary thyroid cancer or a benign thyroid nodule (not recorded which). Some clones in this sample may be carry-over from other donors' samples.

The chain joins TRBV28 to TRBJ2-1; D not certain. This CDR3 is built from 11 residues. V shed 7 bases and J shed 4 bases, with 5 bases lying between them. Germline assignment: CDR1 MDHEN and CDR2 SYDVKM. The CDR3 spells CASIYYNEQFF. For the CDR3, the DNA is TGTGCCAGCATTTATTACAATGAGCAGTTCTTC.

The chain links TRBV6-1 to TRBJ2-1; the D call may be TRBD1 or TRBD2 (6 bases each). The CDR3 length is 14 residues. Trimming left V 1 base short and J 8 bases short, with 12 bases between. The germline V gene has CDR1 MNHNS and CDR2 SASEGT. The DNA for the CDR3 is TGTGCCAGCAGTGAAGTCGGGGGCGGACATGAGCAGTTCTTC. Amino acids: CASSEVGGGHEQFF.

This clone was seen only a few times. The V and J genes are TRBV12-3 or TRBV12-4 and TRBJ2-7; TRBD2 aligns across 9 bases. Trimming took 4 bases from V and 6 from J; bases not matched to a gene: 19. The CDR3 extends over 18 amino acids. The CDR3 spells CASSSLGLSSGSFSEQYF. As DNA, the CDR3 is TGTGCCAGCAGTTCTCTGGGTCTTAGTAGCGGGAGCTTCTCCGAGCAGTACTTC.

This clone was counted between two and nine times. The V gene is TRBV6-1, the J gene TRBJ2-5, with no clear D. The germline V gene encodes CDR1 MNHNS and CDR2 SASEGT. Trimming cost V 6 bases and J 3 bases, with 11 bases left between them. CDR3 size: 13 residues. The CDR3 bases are TGTGCCAGCAGCCGGGCCCCAAAAGAGACCCAGTACTTC. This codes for CASSRAPKETQYF.

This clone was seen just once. CDR3 protein: CASSPRTGGGGANVLTF. The CDR3 DNA follows: TGTGCCAGCTCCCCTCGGACCGGGGGCGGTGGGGCCAACGTCCTGACTTTC. The chain recombines TRBV18 with TRBJ2-6; D assignment may be TRBD1 or TRBD2 (6 bases each). The CDR3 is 17 amino acids. Trimming removed 6 bases from V and 3 bases from J, with 18 bases in between. Germline assignment: CDR1 KGHSH and CDR2 LQKENI.

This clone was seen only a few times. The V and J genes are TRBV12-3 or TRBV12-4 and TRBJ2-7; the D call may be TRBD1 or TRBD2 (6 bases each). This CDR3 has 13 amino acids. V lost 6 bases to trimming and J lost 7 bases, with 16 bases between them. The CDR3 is CASRKGGLGEQYF. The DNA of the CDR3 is TGTGCCAGCAGAAAGGGGGGTTTAGGGGAGCAGTACTTC.

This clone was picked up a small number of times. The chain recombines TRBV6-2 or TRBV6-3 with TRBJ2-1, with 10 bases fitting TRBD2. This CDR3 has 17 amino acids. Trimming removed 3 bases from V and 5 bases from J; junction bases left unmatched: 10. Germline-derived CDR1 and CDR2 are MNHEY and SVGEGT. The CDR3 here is CASSYHPGLAGDNEQFF. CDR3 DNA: TGTGCCAGCAGTTATCACCCCGGTCTAGCGGGAGACAATGAGCAGTTCTTC.

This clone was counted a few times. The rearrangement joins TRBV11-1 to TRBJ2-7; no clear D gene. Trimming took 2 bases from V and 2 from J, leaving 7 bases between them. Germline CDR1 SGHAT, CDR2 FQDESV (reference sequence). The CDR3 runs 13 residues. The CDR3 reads CASSLKVTYEQYF. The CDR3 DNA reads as TGTGCCAGCAGCTTAAAAGTTACCTACGAGCAGTACTTC. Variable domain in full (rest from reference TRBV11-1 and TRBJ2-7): EAEVAQSPRYKITEKSQAVAFWCDPISGHATLYWYRQILGQGPELLVQFQDESVVDDSQLPKDRFSAERLKGVDSTLKIQPAELGDSAMYLCASSLKVTYEQYFGPGTRLTVT.

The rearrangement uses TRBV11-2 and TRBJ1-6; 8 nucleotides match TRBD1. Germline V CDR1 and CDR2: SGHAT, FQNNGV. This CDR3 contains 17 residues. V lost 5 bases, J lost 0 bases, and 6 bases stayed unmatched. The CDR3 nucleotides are TGTGCCAGCAGCCAGGGACAGGCCAGCTCCTATAATTCACCCCTCCACTTT. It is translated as CASSQGQASSYNSPLHF.

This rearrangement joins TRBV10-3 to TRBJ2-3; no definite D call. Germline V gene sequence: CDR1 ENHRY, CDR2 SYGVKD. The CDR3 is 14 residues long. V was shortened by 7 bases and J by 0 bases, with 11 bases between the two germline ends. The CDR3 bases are TGTGCCATCAACGACCGCCCTAGCACAGATACGCAGTATTTT. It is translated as CAINDRPSTDTQYF.

The CDR3 DNA follows: TGTGCCACCAGCACGGGGGCTAGCGGGGCTTGGGATGAGCAGTTCTTC. It codes for CATSTGASGAWDEQFF. This chain joins TRBV15 and TRBJ2-1, with 9 bases fitting TRBD2. The CDR3 covers 16 residues. CDR1 is LNHNV, CDR2 YYDKDF, per germline (reference sequence). Losses at the gene ends were 4 bases for V and 8 bases for J; bases not matched to a gene: 12.

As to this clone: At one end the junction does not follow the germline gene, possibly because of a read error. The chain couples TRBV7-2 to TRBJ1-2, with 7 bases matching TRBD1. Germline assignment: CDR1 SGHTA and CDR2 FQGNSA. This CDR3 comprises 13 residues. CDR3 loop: CASSLQGNYGYTF. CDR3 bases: TGTGCCAGTAGCTTACAGGGGAACTATGGCTACACCTTC. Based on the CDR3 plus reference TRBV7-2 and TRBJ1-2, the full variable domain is GAGVSQSPSNKVTEKGKDVELRCDPISGHTALYWYRQSLGQGLEFLIYFQGNSAPDKSGLPSDRFSAERTGGSVSTLTIQRTQQEDSAVYLCASSLQGNYGYTFGSGTRLTVV.

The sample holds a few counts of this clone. The DNA for the CDR3 is TGTGCCAGCAGTGAATCAGGGATTCCTAAAGAGACCCAGTACTTC. Translating gives CASSESGIPKETQYF. This chain connects TRBV28 to TRBJ2-5; perhaps TRBD1 as D (5 bases). Looked up from germline, CDR1 is MDHEN and CDR2 is SYDVKM. Trimming shortened V by 5 bases and J by 3 bases, and 16 bases separated the two germline ends. The CDR3 extends over 15 amino acids.

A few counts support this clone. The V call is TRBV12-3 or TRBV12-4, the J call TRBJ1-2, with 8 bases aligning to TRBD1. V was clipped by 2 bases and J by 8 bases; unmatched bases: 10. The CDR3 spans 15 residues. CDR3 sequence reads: CASSLQSRGPKGYTF. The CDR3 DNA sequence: TGTGCCAGCAGTTTACAAAGCAGGGGGCCGAAGGGCTACACCTTC.